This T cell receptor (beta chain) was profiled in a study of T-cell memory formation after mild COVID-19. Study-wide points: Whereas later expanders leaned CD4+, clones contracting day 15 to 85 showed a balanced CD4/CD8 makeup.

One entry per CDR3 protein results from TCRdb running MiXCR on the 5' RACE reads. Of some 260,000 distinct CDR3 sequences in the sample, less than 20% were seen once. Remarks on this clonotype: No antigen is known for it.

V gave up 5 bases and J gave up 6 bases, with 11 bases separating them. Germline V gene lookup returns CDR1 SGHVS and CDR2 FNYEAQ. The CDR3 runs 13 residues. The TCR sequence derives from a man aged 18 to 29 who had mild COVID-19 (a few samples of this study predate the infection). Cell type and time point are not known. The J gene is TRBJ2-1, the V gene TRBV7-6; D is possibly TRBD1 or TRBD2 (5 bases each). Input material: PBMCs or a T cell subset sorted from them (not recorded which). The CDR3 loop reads CASSPGTSNEQFF. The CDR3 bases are TGTGCCAGCAGCCCCGGGACCAGCAATGAGCAGTTCTTC.